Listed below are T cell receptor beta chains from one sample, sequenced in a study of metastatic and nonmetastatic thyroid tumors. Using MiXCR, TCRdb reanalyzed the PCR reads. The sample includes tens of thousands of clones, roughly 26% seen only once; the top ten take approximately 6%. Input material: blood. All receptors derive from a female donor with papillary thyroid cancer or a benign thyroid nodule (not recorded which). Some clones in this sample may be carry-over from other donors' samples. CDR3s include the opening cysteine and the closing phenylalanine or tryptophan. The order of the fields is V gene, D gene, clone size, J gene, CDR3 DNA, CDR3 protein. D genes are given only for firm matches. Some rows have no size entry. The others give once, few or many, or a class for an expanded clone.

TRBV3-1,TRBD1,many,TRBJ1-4,TGTGCCAGCAGCCTAGGGACAGGGAGTGAAAAACTGTTTTTT,CASSLGTGSEKLFF
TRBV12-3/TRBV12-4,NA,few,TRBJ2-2,TGTGCCAGCAGTTCAGCGACAGGCGTGGGCACCGGGGAGCTGTTTTTT,CASSSATGVGTGELFF
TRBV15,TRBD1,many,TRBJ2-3,TGTGCCACCAGCAGAAGACAGGGGGTGGGGACAGATACGCAGTATTTT,CATSRRQGVGTDTQYF
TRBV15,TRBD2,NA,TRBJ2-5,TGTGCCACCAGCAGAGACTCTAGCGGAGGAGAGACCCAGTACTTC,CATSRDSSGGETQYF
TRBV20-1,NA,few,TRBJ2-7,TGCAGTGCTAGACTCGGGAGCGACGAGCAGTACTTC,CSARLGSDEQYF
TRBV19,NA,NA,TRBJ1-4,TGTGCCAGTAGTACAGTTTGGCCGGGCGAAAAACTGTTTTTT,CASSTVWPGEKLFF
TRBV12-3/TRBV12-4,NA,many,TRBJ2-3,TGTGCCAGCACCTCAGTCCCCACAGATACGCAGTATTTT,CASTSVPTDTQYF
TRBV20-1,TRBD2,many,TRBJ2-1,TGCAGTGCCCAGGGACCGTTGGCGGGAGGCTACAATGAGCAGTTCTTC,CSAQGPLAGGYNEQFF
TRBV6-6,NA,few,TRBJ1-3,TGTGCCAGCAGTTACTCGACTGGGGCAGGAAGCACCATATATTTT,CASSYSTGAGSTIYF
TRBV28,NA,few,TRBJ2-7,TGTGTGACGGACGTAACCTACGAGCAGTACTTC,CVTDVTYEQYF
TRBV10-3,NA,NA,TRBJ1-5,TGTGCCATCGGAACAGGCGATAGCAATCAGCCCCAGCATTTT,CAIGTGDSNQPQHF
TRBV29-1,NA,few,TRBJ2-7,TGCAGCGTTGAGGGGGGTCTTGGGTACGAGCAGTACTTC,CSVEGGLGYEQYF
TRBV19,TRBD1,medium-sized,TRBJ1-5,TGTGCCAGTAGTATGGAGGACAGGGGAGCGCAGCCCCAGCATTTT,CASSMEDRGAQPQHF
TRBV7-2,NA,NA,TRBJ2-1,TGTGCCAGCAGCTTAACTCGCAAGAATGAGCAGTTCTTC,CASSLTRKNEQFF
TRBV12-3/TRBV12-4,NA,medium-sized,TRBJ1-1,TGTGCCAGCAGTTTAATGGGGTTGAACACTGAAGCTTTCTTT,CASSLMGLNTEAFF
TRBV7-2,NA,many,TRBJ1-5,TGTGCCAGCAGGGACCGGGACACAGCAAATCAGCCCCAGCATTTT,CASRDRDTANQPQHF
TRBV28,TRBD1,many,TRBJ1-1,TGTGCCAGCAGACGGACAGGAAGAGGGACTGAAGCTTTCTTT,CASRRTGRGTEAFF
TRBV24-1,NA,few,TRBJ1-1,TGTGCCACCAGTGACGCAGACAGGAGGCTGTTCTTT,CATSDADRRLFF
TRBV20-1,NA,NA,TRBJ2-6,TGCAGTGCTCGGATGTCTAGCTCTGGGGCCAACGTCCTGACTTTC,CSARMSSSGANVLTF